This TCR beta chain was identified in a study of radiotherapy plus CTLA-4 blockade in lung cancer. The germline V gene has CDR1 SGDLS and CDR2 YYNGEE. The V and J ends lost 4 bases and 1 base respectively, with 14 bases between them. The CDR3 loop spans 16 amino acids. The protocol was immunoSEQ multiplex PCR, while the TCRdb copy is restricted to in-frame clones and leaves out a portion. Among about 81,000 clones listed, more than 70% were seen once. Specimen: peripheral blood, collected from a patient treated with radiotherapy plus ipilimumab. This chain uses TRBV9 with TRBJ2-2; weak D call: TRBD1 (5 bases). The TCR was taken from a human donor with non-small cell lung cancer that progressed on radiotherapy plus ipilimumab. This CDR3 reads CASSPRQSQNTGELFF. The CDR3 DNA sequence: TGTGCCAGCAGCCCCCGACAGAGCCAGAACACCGGGGAGCTGTTTTTT.